The table lists the clone carrying this T cell receptor (beta chain) with many counts. Its antigen is undetermined. It was by 5'RACE with 10-nucleotide random UMIs that the cDNA was made. From the 5' RACE reads, TCRdb called clonotypes with MiXCR, one entry per CDR3 protein. The sample holds about 66,000 distinct CDR3 sequences, 3.4% seen once. CDR3 size: 15 residues. Trimming left V 7 bases short and J 6 bases short, with 22 bases between. CDR1 is SGHRS, CDR2 YFSETQ, per germline. The unsorted libraries were produced from 2 million PBMCs held at -80 C. This entry belongs to a study of neurological immune-mediated disorders. Study outcomes and limitations: With the multiple sclerosis repertoire cluster, none of the clinical or MRI features showed an association.

The sequence derives from a man aged 40-49 years with multiple sclerosis. The specimen was PBMCs. The gene calls are TRBV5-1 and TRBJ1-2, with D possibly matching TRBD1 (5 bases). This chain's CDR3 is CASSLPVGQADGYTF. CDR3 DNA sequence: TGCGCCAGCTCCCTTCCCGTAGGACAAGCGGATGGCTACACCTTC. Variable domain in full (rest from reference TRBV5-1 and TRBJ1-2): KAGVTQTPRYLIKTRGQQVTLSCSPISGHRSVSWYQQTPGQGLQFLFEYFSETQRNKGNFPGRFSGRQFSNSRSEMNVSTLELGDSALYLCASSLPVGQADGYTFGSGTRLTVV.